The 15 T cell receptor beta chains given below trace back to one sample, sequenced in a study of blood T cell repertoires in COVID-19. Method: immunoSEQ multiplex PCR; TCRdb's copy keeps in-frame clones and lacks some. The table includes approximately 300,000 clones, about 85% detected once. Material for sequencing was peripheral blood. These TCRs come from a man aged 18 to 29 with active or convalescent COVID-19.

The chain links TRBV29-1 to TRBJ1-1; TRBD1 might be the D (5 bases). CDR1 and CDR2 (germline): SQVTM, ANQGSEA. CDR3 size: 12 residues. V was pared by 2 bases and J by 7 bases, with 11 bases between. The CDR3 protein is CSVERGDYEAFF. The CDR3 DNA sequence: TGCAGCGTTGAACGAGGGGACTATGAAGCTTTCTTT.

The J gene is TRBJ1-5, the V gene TRBV21-1. TRBV21-1 is annotated as a pseudogene. The CDR3 has 16 amino acids. This CDR3 is CASSNIKWRGNQPQHF. As DNA, the CDR3 is TGTGCCAGCAGCAATATAAAATGGAGGGGCAATCAGCCCCAGCATTTT.

CDR3 sequence reads: CASSYASGSNEQFF. CDR3 sequence (DNA): TGCGCCAGCAGCTATGCTAGCGGGAGCAATGAGCAGTTCTTC. V and J are TRBV5-1 and TRBJ2-1; TRBD2 aligns across 10 bases. Trimming took 3 bases from V and 6 from J; bases not matched to a gene: 3. Per germline, CDR1 SGHRS and CDR2 YFSETQ. This CDR3 spans 14 amino acids.

The J gene is TRBJ2-3, the V gene TRBV5-5; 13 nucleotides match TRBD2. This CDR3 region has 17 residues. Trimming removed 4 bases from V and 4 bases from J; junction bases left unmatched: 9. In germline, CDR1 is SGHKS, CDR2 YYEKEE (reference sequence). The CDR3 sequence: CASSPGLAGLGADTQYF. Written as DNA, the CDR3 is TGTGCCAGCAGCCCGGGACTAGCGGGGCTCGGGGCAGATACGCAGTATTTT.

The V call is TRBV7-9, the J call TRBJ2-3; the D is unclear. Germline values: CDR1 SEHNR, CDR2 FQNEAQ (reference sequence). There are 12 residues in the CDR3. The V end lost 1 base, the J end lost 8 bases, and 7 bases lay between the germline ends. CDR3 residues: CASSLGSGTQYF. CDR3 bases: TGTGCCAGCAGCTTAGGATCCGGTACGCAGTATTTT.

This chain links TRBV10-2 with TRBJ1-4; TRBD1 agrees at 7 bases. V was clipped by 8 bases and J by 0 bases; unmatched bases: 3. Germline V gene sequence: CDR1 WSHSY, CDR2 SAAADI. The CDR3 is 14 residues long. CDR3: CASLGTATNEKLFF. The CDR3 bases are TGCGCCAGCCTTGGGACAGCAACTAATGAAAAACTGTTTTTT.

This clone was detected only once. This chain uses TRBV19 with TRBJ2-3; TRBD1 matches at 9 bases. CDR3 length: 14 residues. Germline V gene sequence: CDR1 LNHDA, CDR2 SQIVND (reference sequence). After removal of 11 bases from V and 6 bases from J, the junction contained 12 bases not matched to a gene. CDR3 DNA sequence: TGTGCCGTCTCCGGGACAGGGAGAGGTGATACGCAGTATTTT. This encodes CAVSGTGRGDTQYF.

This rearrangement joins TRBV25-1 to TRBJ2-3, with D tentatively TRBD2 (6 bases). Germline CDR1 and CDR2: MGHDK and SYGVNS. V was shortened by 5 bases and J by 6 bases, with 15 bases between the two germline ends. The CDR3 consists of 14 residues. CDR3 residues: CASSFSGNRDTQYF. CDR3 DNA: TGTGCCAGCAGTTTTAGCGGAAATAGGGATACGCAGTATTTT.

V gene TRBV19 combines with J gene TRBJ2-7; 7 bases fit TRBD1. The CDR3 covers 15 residues. V trimming: 3 bases; J trimming: 0 bases; junction bases outside the gene matches: 5. The germline V gene has CDR1 LNHDA and CDR2 SQIVND (reference sequence). The CDR3 sequence is CASSIVWDSSYEQYF. The CDR3, as DNA: TGTGCCAGTAGTATCGTCTGGGACAGCTCCTACGAGCAGTACTTC. The complete variable domain, with remaining parts taken from reference TRBV19 and TRBJ2-7, reads DGGITQSPKYLFRKEGQNVTLSCEQNLNHDAMYWYRQDPGQGLRLIYYSQIVNDFQKGDIAEGYSVSREKKESFPLTVTSAQKNPTAFYLCASSIVWDSSYEQYFGPGTRLTVT.

This clone appeared a single time. The gene calls are TRBV18 and TRBJ2-3; 8 nucleotides match TRBD1. The ends lost 2 bases at V and 10 bases at J; junction bases unmatched: 8. Germline CDR1 reads KGHSH; CDR2 reads LQKENI. The length of the CDR3 is 14 residues. The CDR3 DNA sequence: TGTGCCAGCTCACCAGGGACAGGCCTCGGGGCGCAGTATTTT. This sequence encodes CASSPGTGLGAQYF.

The chain couples TRBV7-6 to TRBJ2-7; 10 nucleotides align to TRBD2. This CDR3 region has 15 residues. The V gene's germline CDR1 is SGHVS and CDR2 FNYEAQ. The trim removed 5 bases at V and 3 bases at J, leaving 7 bases unmatched. The CDR3 DNA reads TGTGCCAGCAGCCCCACCGTAGCGGGAGGCTACGAGCAGTACTTC. The encoded protein is CASSPTVAGGYEQYF.

In DNA form, the CDR3 reads TGTGCCAGCAGTTACGTTCAGGGTTCACCCCTCCACTTT. The encoded protein is CASSYVQGSPLHF. The chain is built from TRBV6-8 and TRBJ1-6; D might be TRBD1 (5 bases). Germline V gene lookup returns CDR1 MNHGY and CDR2 SAAAGT. The CDR3 is 13 residues long. The V end lost 2 bases, the J end lost 9 bases, and 8 bases lay between the germline ends.

This sequence joins TRBV4-1 and TRBJ2-3, with 11 nucleotides matching TRBD2. CDR1 is MGHRA and CDR2 is YSYEKL in the germline V gene. This CDR3 has 16 amino acids. J gave up 0 bases and V 2 bases, and 1 base lay outside the gene matches. The CDR3, as DNA: TGCGCCAGCAGCCAACGGACTAGCGGGAGCACAGATACGCAGTATTTT. Protein product: CASSQRTSGSTDTQYF.

The rearrangement links TRBV19 to TRBJ2-1; 11 bases align to TRBD2. V trimming: 4 bases; J trimming: 2 bases; junction bases outside the gene matches: 7. This CDR3 region has 17 residues. Germline values: CDR1 LNHDA, CDR2 SQIVND (reference sequence). CDR3 amino acids: CASSTGISGRAYNEQFF. The CDR3 DNA follows: TGTGCCAGTAGTACGGGAATTAGCGGGAGGGCCTACAATGAGCAGTTCTTC. The entire variable domain, with the rest obtained from reference TRBV19 and TRBJ2-1, is as follows: DGGITQSPKYLFRKEGQNVTLSCEQNLNHDAMYWYRQDPGQGLRLIYYSQIVNDFQKGDIAEGYSVSREKKESFPLTVTSAQKNPTAFYLCASSTGISGRAYNEQFFGPGTRLTVL.

Only a few counts were recorded for this clone. V gene TRBV19 combines with J gene TRBJ2-1; 12 bases line up with TRBD2. V lost 5 bases to trimming and J lost 2 bases; unmatched junction nucleotides: 10. Per germline, CDR1 LNHDA and CDR2 SQIVND (reference sequence). The CDR3 sequence is 18 residues long. The CDR3 loop reads CASSPTSGRTPPYNEQFF. The CDR3 DNA sequence: TGTGCCAGTAGTCCAACTAGCGGGAGGACTCCACCCTACAATGAGCAGTTCTTC. Full variable domain (remainder filled in from reference TRBV19 and TRBJ2-1): DGGITQSPKYLFRKEGQNVTLSCEQNLNHDAMYWYRQDPGQGLRLIYYSQIVNDFQKGDIAEGYSVSREKKESFPLTVTSAQKNPTAFYLCASSPTSGRTPPYNEQFFGPGTRLTVL.